This T cell receptor beta chain was documented in a study of cytomegalovirus exposure and HLA in healthy donors. Findings of the study overall: Other equally common chains were less clonally expanded than HLA-associated TCR beta chains, a later analysis showed. Altogether, some 170 TCR beta chains were recorded as cytomegalovirus-associated.

As to this clone: Its antigen is currently unknown.

Germline CDR1 reads MGHRA; CDR2 reads YSYEKL. The CDR3 has 15 residues. Trimming pared 4 bases from V and 2 bases from J, leaving 15 bases between. The PCR had 60 Vbeta and 13 Jbeta primers. Clones were read by immunoSEQ multiplex PCR, and TCRdb kept only the in-frame ones, dropping some. Here the sample spans 100,000 to 150,000 clones, roughly a sixth being singletons. Donors had nominal health at sampling but likely had unrecorded immune exposures. The chain is built from TRBV4-1 and TRBJ2-7; D may be TRBD1 (6 bases). This receptor was obtained from a female donor in good health and CMV-seropositive. Sequenced input: PBMCs. The CDR3 sequence is CASSPNGRGAYEQYF. The CDR3 DNA reads as TGCGCCAGCAGCCCGAACGGCAGGGGCGCCTACGAGCAGTACTTC.